These 23 T cell receptor beta chains were all obtained from the same sample, sequenced in a study of T cells in Graves' hyperthyroidism and ophthalmopathy. RNA transcripts provided the source from which TCR beta CDR3 regions were amplified. Using the HTBI primer set, a first-round RT-PCR was run on the TCR CDR3. Via MiXCR, TCRdb re-called the multiplex PCR reads, giving one row per CDR3 protein. In the table there are about 300,000 distinct CDR3 sequences, roughly a fifth of which are singletons. Specimen: blood. Receptors were obtained from a man aged 45 to 65 with Graves' ophthalmopathy.

This clonotype was picked up a small number of times. The V and J genes are TRBV5-8 and TRBJ2-2; the match to TRBD2 covers 8 bases. The CDR3 totals 15 residues. V shed 4 bases, J shed 1 base, and the junction held 3 bases outside the gene matches. Germline V gene sequence: CDR1 SGHTS, CDR2 YDEGEE. The CDR3 here is CASSTLAGNTGELFF. The CDR3 nucleotides read TGTGCCAGCAGCACGCTAGCGGGGAACACCGGGGAGCTGTTTTTT.

This clonotype was seen ten or more times. The CDR3 is CASRRKGLADEQFF. The DNA of the CDR3 is TGTGCCAGCAGAAGGAAAGGACTAGCGGATGAGCAGTTCTTC. This chain connects TRBV27 to TRBJ2-1; 10 bases align to TRBD2. The V segment lost 6 bases and the J segment 8 bases; nucleotides outside the gene matches: 7. The CDR3 is made up of 14 amino acids. Germline V gene data show CDR1 as MNHEY and CDR2 as SMNVEV (reference sequence).

The chain uses TRBV27 and TRBJ1-6; TRBD1 matches at 11 bases. Per germline, CDR1 MNHEY and CDR2 SMNVEV (reference sequence). The CDR3 covers 15 residues. V shed 3 bases, J shed 6 bases, and the junction held 1 base outside the gene matches. DNA for the CDR3: TGTGCCAGCAGTTTGGGACAGGGGGGTAATTCACCCCTCCACTTT. Amino acid sequence: CASSLGQGGNSPLHF.

This clonotype was found many times. V and J are TRBV20-1 and TRBJ1-1; D is uncertain. From germline, CDR1 is DFQATT and CDR2 SNEGSKA (reference sequence). CDR3 length: 13 amino acids. Between the trimmed V and J ends, which lost 6 bases and 1 base, there was a span of 12 bases. The CDR3 is CSAAPSENTEAFF. DNA for the CDR3: TGCAGTGCCGCTCCCAGTGAGAACACTGAAGCTTTCTTT.

This clonotype was observed many times. The chain uses TRBV4-1 and TRBJ2-3; 12 nucleotides match TRBD2. The J segment lost 4 bases and the V segment lost 6 bases, leaving 8 bases of the junction unmatched. The CDR3 length is 16 residues. Germline V CDR1 and CDR2: MGHRA, YSYEKL. Written as DNA, the CDR3 is TGCGCCAGCAGTCAGACCCTAGCGGGAGGGGCAGATACGCAGTATTTT. Translation gives CASSQTLAGGADTQYF.

This clonotype appeared many times. The CDR3 DNA sequence: TGTGCCACCAGTGATATAAGGGACAGTTGGACAGATACGCAGTATTTT. It yields the protein CATSDIRDSWTDTQYF. The chain couples TRBV24-1 to TRBJ2-3, with TRBD1 identical over 7 bases. Germline values: CDR1 KGHDR, CDR2 SFDVKD. The CDR3 consists of 16 residues. J was trimmed by 3 bases and V by 3 bases; bases with no gene match: 8.

In this sample, this clonotype turned up many times. The chain recombines TRBV7-9 with TRBJ1-1; D is perhaps TRBD1 (6 bases). Germline-derived CDR1 and CDR2 are SEHNR and FQNEAQ (reference sequence). This CDR3 is built from 13 residues. V was cut by 5 bases and J by 4 bases, with 11 bases left in between. The CDR3 coding sequence is TGTGCCAGCAGCCCAACAGGGCCCACTGAAGCTTTCTTT. It is translated as CASSPTGPTEAFF.

This clonotype was counted only a few times. The chain employs TRBV19 and TRBJ1-2, with D unresolved. This CDR3 spans 15 amino acids. The germline V gene encodes CDR1 LNHDA and CDR2 SQIVND (reference sequence). V was clipped by 3 bases and J by 2 bases, with 13 bases between them. The CDR3 nucleotides read TGTGCCAGTAGTATCGCCACGACAAGAAACTATGGCTACACCTTC. Its translation: CASSIATTRNYGYTF.

This clonotype has just a few counts. The rearrangement uses TRBV20-1 and TRBJ1-2; D is possibly TRBD1 (6 bases). The germline gives CDR1 DFQATT, CDR2 SNEGSKA (reference sequence). Trimming pared 5 bases from V and 4 bases from J, leaving 14 bases between. CDR3 size: 13 residues. As DNA, the CDR3 is TGCAGTGCTTCGACAGGTTATGGCTATGGCTACACCTTC. Protein product: CSASTGYGYGYTF.

This clonotype was found a few times. This chain uses TRBV7-2 with TRBJ1-5; no firm D call. The CDR3 has 15 residues. Germline values: CDR1 SGHTA, CDR2 FQGNSA. Trimming shortened V by 5 bases and J by 3 bases, and 14 bases separated the two germline ends. Here the CDR3 DNA reads TGTGCCAGCAGCCCCAAGAAAGGCACCAATCAGCCCCAGCATTTT. It is translated as CASSPKKGTNQPQHF.

This clonotype was detected a few times. V is TRBV29-1 and J is TRBJ2-7; D is possibly TRBD1 or TRBD2 (5 bases each). Germline V CDR1 and CDR2: SQVTM, ANQGSEA. The CDR3 has 14 residues. V lost 4 bases and J lost 6, with 19 bases in between. For the CDR3, the DNA is TGCAGCGTTGGTCTGGGGACGAGAAGTAGCGAGCAGTACTTC. Translation gives CSVGLGTRSSEQYF.

This clonotype was seen many times. The rearrangement uses TRBV12-3 or TRBV12-4 and TRBJ2-6, with a possible D match to TRBD2 (7 bases). V lost 0 bases and J 3 bases, leaving 15 bases between the germline ends. There are 18 residues in the CDR3. The DNA for the CDR3 is TGTGCCAGCAGTTTAGCGTGGGGGGGCTTGGGTGGGGCCAACGTCCTGACTTTC. Its translation: CASSLAWGGLGGANVLTF.

The chain combines TRBV20-1 with TRBJ1-6, with a tentative D call TRBD1 (6 bases). The length of the CDR3 is 15 residues. CDR1 DFQATT and CDR2 SNEGSKA come from the germline V gene (reference sequence). Trimming shortened V by 5 bases and J by 2 bases, and 13 bases separated the two germline ends. CDR3 sequence: CSALRRQAYNSPLHF. CDR3 bases: TGCAGTGCTCTGAGGCGACAGGCCTATAATTCACCCCTCCACTTT.

The chain recombines TRBV2 with TRBJ2-4; 8 bases are a match to TRBD2. V gave up 3 bases and J gave up 8 bases; unmatched junction bases: 6. The CDR3 has 14 residues. Germline V gene sequence: CDR1 SNHLY, CDR2 FYNNEI. CDR3 bases: TGTGCCAGCAGTGATGGGAGCGGGAGAGACATTCAGTACTTC. Translation gives CASSDGSGRDIQYF.

This clonotype appeared many times. The chain has TRBV7-2 and TRBJ2-1; TRBD2 is a possible D gene (5 bases). In germline, CDR1 is SGHTA, CDR2 FQGNSA. The CDR3 has 15 amino acids. Trimming stripped 2 bases from V and 2 bases from J, with 10 bases between. CDR3 nucleotide sequence: TGTGCCAGCAGCTTACTAGTCGGGGCCTACAATGAGCAGTTCTTC. Its translation is CASSLLVGAYNEQFF. Supplemented by reference TRBV7-2 and TRBJ2-1, the full variable domain reads GAGVSQSPSNKVTEKGKDVELRCDPISGHTALYWYRQSLGQGLEFLIYFQGNSAPDKSGLPSDRFSAERTGGSVSTLTIQRTQQEDSAVYLCASSLLVGAYNEQFFGPGTRLTVL.

The rearrangement links TRBV6-6 to TRBJ2-5, with no clear D. Trimming cost V 2 bases and J 6 bases, with 4 bases left between them. Germline V lookup: CDR1 MNHNY, CDR2 SVGAGI (reference sequence). The CDR3 is made up of 11 amino acids. CDR3 protein: CASSYGKTQYF. Written as DNA, the CDR3 is TGTGCCAGCAGTTACGGGAAGACCCAGTACTTC.

This clonotype was seen ten or more times. V usage is TRBV6-1 and J usage is TRBJ1-1; D might be TRBD1 (5 bases). Between the trimmed V and J ends, which lost 6 bases and 1 base, there was a span of 12 bases. The CDR3 extends over 14 amino acids. CDR1 is MNHNS and CDR2 is SASEGT in the germline V gene. CDR3 coding DNA: TGTGCCAGCAGAAAACCGGGGGGGAACACTGAAGCTTTCTTT. This sequence encodes CASRKPGGNTEAFF.

This clonotype was counted only a few times. V gene TRBV19 combines with J gene TRBJ2-5, with a possible D match to TRBD2 (5 bases). The V and J ends lost 7 bases and 5 bases respectively, with 17 bases between them. Germline V gene lookup returns CDR1 LNHDA and CDR2 SQIVND (reference sequence). CDR3 length: 14 residues. This CDR3 reads CASKGVGRGETQYF. The CDR3 DNA sequence: TGTGCCAGTAAGGGTGTTGGTCGAGGGGAGACCCAGTACTTC.

This clonotype was counted at least ten times. V is TRBV20-1 and J is TRBJ2-1, with TRBD2 as a possible D gene (6 bases). V gave up 0 bases and J gave up 5 bases, with 8 bases separating them. The CDR3 has 13 amino acids. CDR1 is DFQATT and CDR2 is SNEGSKA in the germline V gene (reference sequence). CDR3 in amino acids: CSARETSDNEQFF. CDR3 in DNA: TGCAGTGCTAGAGAGACTAGTGACAATGAGCAGTTCTTC.

This clonotype was seen many times. This sequence joins TRBV2 and TRBJ1-5; D perhaps matches TRBD1 (5 bases). The germline V gene has CDR1 SNHLY and CDR2 FYNNEI. The CDR3 sequence is 14 residues long. V lost 1 base and J 4 bases, leaving 8 bases between the germline ends. CDR3 nucleotides: TGTGCCAGCAGTGAAGTGGCAGGGAATCAGCCCCAGCATTTT. Its protein product is CASSEVAGNQPQHF. Based on the CDR3 plus reference TRBV2 and TRBJ1-5, the full variable domain is EPEVTQTPSHQVTQMGQEVILRCVPISNHLYFYWYRQILGQKVEFLVSFYNNEISEKSEIFDDQFSVERPDGSNFTLKIRSTKLEDSAMYFCASSEVAGNQPQHFGDGTRLSIL.

Ten or more counts support this clonotype. V usage is TRBV18 and J usage is TRBJ2-2, with D possibly matching TRBD2 (5 bases). Trimming removed 2 bases from V and 0 bases from J, with 10 bases in between. Germline CDR1 KGHSH, CDR2 LQKENI. CDR3 size: 16 residues. The DNA for the CDR3 is TGTGCCAGCTCACCATCTCAGCGGACGAACACCGGGGAGCTGTTTTTT. Amino acids: CASSPSQRTNTGELFF.

This clonotype has ten or more counts. The chain employs TRBV7-8 and TRBJ2-1, with unresolved D. V was clipped by 5 bases and J by 9 bases, with 11 bases between them. This CDR3 comprises 12 residues. Germline CDR1 is SGHVS and CDR2 is FQNEAQ. In DNA form, the CDR3 reads TGTGCCAGCAGCCCCCCCTTCGGTGAGCAGTTCTTC. Encoded protein: CASSPPFGEQFF.

This clonotype has more than one count but fewer than ten. The chain couples TRBV27 to TRBJ2-1; weak D call: TRBD2 (6 bases). This CDR3 region has 17 residues. The germline V gene encodes CDR1 MNHEY and CDR2 SMNVEV (reference sequence). Trimming removed 2 bases from V and 0 bases from J, with 14 bases in between. This CDR3 reads CASSLVGGAASYNEQFF. DNA of the CDR3: TGTGCCAGCAGTTTAGTGGGAGGAGCCGCCTCCTACAATGAGCAGTTCTTC.